This T cell receptor beta chain is drawn from a study of cytomegalovirus exposure and HLA in healthy donors (dated 2017 in TCRdb). About the full investigation: An earlier analysis of approximately 600 of the donors reported 250 to 350 Gb of sequence data and around 110 million unique TCR beta sequences from about 179 million T cells. The T cell repertoires of 670 or so subjects were profiled by immunosequencing and related to cytomegalovirus serostatus. Alongside the repertoire data, information on donor age, sex, ethnicity and CMV serostatus was compiled. Every repertoire in the discovery cohort had been generated on one and the same sequencing platform. To decide whether each TCR beta V gene segment behaved as functional or pseudogenic, an earlier analysis of fewer than 750 of the donors relied on high-throughput TCR beta sequencing. Class I and class II HLA loci were covered by the typing at four-digit resolution. The number of donors typed differed by locus, with roughly 620-630 for A, B, C, DRB1 and DQB1, 522 for DQA1, approximately 570 for DPA1, and roughly 450 for DPB1. Among around 400 genotyped donors of the cohort, an average of roughly 240,000 unique TCR beta nucleotide sequences were sequenced per donor, roughly 20% of them non-productive. A separate validation cohort of roughly 130 different subjects was used in addition to the roughly 720-subject first cohort. Four or five DR-DQ haplotypes were handled as single units for association and clustering because linkage in the cohort was strong. The study was designed to test whether signatures of past pathogen exposure could be identified by cataloging public T cell receptors. In a later genetic analysis, genome-wide SNP genotypes for about three fifths of the roughly 670 donors were used, and that subset was treated as a discovery cohort. Rather than drawing on any new phenotypic data, the later analysis identified candidate immune exposures from TCR beta sequences and the way those sequences occurred across donors. Of the roughly 420 genotyped donors, 70% to 90% were placed in the genetic ancestry cluster associated with self-reported Caucasian donors. A later analysis re-analyzed previously published TCR beta repertoires from approximately 700 donors and added high-resolution HLA genotyping to study TCR occurrence patterns. About 300 gigabases of sequencing data and approximately 84 million unique TCR sequences were included in an early release covering about 700 HLA-typed donors. To predict cytomegalovirus infection status, the study combined high-throughput TCR immunosequencing, statistical association of individual TCRs with disease status, and machine learning.

The library was built by means of the immunoSEQ multiplex PCR assay. The multiplex PCR relied on a mix of 60 forward primers for TCR Vbeta segments and 13 reverse primers for TCR Jbeta segments. A multiplex PCR assay on genomic DNA amplified the CDR3 region of rearranged TCR beta genes. The Illumina HiSeq System was used to sequence the amplified TCR beta libraries as 87-base-pair reads. The paper's processing steps were these. A later analysis counted tens of millions of unique TCR beta chains across the 666 repertoires, and about 10 million of these chains were shared by at least two donors. To remove PCR and sequencing errors, raw reads were error-corrected and collapsed into unique sequences using a nearest-neighbor algorithm that merged closely related sequences. Alignment of CDR3 sequences to IMGT reference sequences was used to assign V, D and J gene segments. For a sequence to be retained, a match of at least six nucleotides to both a V gene segment and a J gene segment was required. Rearrangements were called productive when the CDR3 lacked stop codons and stayed in frame with V and J; all others were non-productive. CDR3 was defined according to IMGT convention as the region running from the second conserved V-encoded cysteine to the conserved J-encoded phenylalanine. In an earlier analysis of more than 550 of the donors, sequences lacking an unambiguous match to a single V gene segment were excluded. An earlier analysis of around 600 of the donors classified V segments as functional when productive rearrangements were above 56.7% and as segregating when the standard deviation between donors was above 5%. A statistical classification framework was built for diagnosing cytomegalovirus status from the catalog of TCR beta chain sequences. A later analysis assigned V and J genes by comparing TCR nucleotide sequences with IMGT/GENE-DB human TR gene sequences. In a later analysis, CDR3 sequences and most-parsimonious VDJ recombination scenarios were assigned using the TCRdist pipeline. In a later analysis, each TCR beta chain was defined by its CDR3 amino acid sequence together with its V-gene family, and reads without a unique V-gene family were excluded. A later analysis removed several hundred highly shared, low-generation-probability nucleotide sequences to deal with suspected cross-contamination and a sequencing artifact. In a later analysis, a clonal expansion index was calculated for each public chain from normalized within-repertoire ranks of inferred template counts. A later analysis computed generation probabilities with a VDJ recombination model fitted to out-of-frame rearrangements, and checked the results against IGoR. In a later analysis, TCR-TCR, TCR-HLA and TCR-CMV co-occurrence was scored with hypergeometric tests, and a repertoire-size bias correction was applied to TCR pairs. False discovery rates were estimated in a later analysis by permuting HLA or CMV assignments 20 times. In a later analysis, co-occurring TCRs were grouped using DBSCAN, and TCRdist sequence similarity was added for clustering within HLA-allele-positive subsets. Repertoires with fewer than 30,000 or more than 120,000 public chains were left out of co-occurrence clustering, as were about 5 repertoires with anomalous nucleotide sharing. Drawn from immuneACCESS, this table holds only the in-frame rearrangements with V and J called that TCRdb kept. Clones are partly lost; checked studies trace under half to an unresolved V gene and leave the rest unexplained. V, J and clone size are taken as reported in that table, and D and trimming were inferred from the DNA itself. For this sample there are about 140,000 clones; 76% appear just once. The ten largest account for 2.5% to 3.5% of the sample.

Results the study describes overall, beyond this receptor: A later genetic analysis associated a missense DCLRE1C variant with V-gene and J-gene trimming of TCR beta chains, and an independent cohort replicated the association. In a later analysis, HLA-associated TCR beta chains were found to be more clonally expanded and to have lower generation probabilities than equally common non-associated chains. CMV serostatus was the only immune exposure information available for the cohort. According to a later analysis, TCR association rates differed among HLA loci, with DRB1 alleles showing the most associated TCRs and HLA-C alleles showing the fewest. It was suggested by the authors that the approach could potentially be generalized to other disease states and immunological phenotypes. According to a later genetic analysis, donors in an Asian-associated ancestry cluster had fewer N-insertions in productive TCRs than the approximately 700-donor mean. The presence/absence analyses assumed that sequencing depth was roughly uniform across donors, and that assumption may not be true. The study gave a list of 150 to 200 TCR beta chains associated with cytomegalovirus. This cohort had only TCR beta chains sequenced, and the lack of alpha or paired-chain data limited which features could be detected. According to a later analysis, most CMV-associated TCR beta chains appeared to be HLA-restricted, and the HLA associations seemed to be driven largely by CMV exposure. Specific HLA alleles were associated with 15,000 to 20,000 TCR beta sequences at a false discovery rate of 0.05 in a later analysis. An earlier analysis of approximately 600 of the donors showed that most TCR beta V segments appeared in productive rearrangements either about 87% or about 30% of the time, which broadly matched IMGT annotations. According to a later analysis, parvovirus B19, influenza, CMV and Epstein-Barr virus appeared linked to several top co-occurrence clusters. Seventeen rarely observed V segments, including chromosome 9 orphons, were excluded from the earlier analysis of approximately 500 of the donors because counts were too low. Because HLA typing was missing for some donors at each locus, association tests included only the typed subset. Linkage disequilibrium might explain the correlated functional status among segregating V segments, but an unknown experimental factor could not be excluded. The classifier was reported to diagnose cytomegalovirus status with high specificity and sensitivity in both the original and validation cohorts. A group of highly shared sequence variants was considered likely to be a technical artifact of the sequencing pipeline. While some public TCRs were present in many individuals, most TCR sequences turned up only very rarely across donors. Some IMGT-functional V segments, including TRBV6-2 and TRBV6-3, could not be told apart with the 87-base-pair reads, so those segments were excluded. A further reported finding was that TCR beta sequences accurately predicted the HLA-A and HLA-B alleles for most subjects in the first cohort. Assigning TCR associations to individual alleles was difficult when HLA alleles, especially DR and DQ, strongly co-occurred. In vitro tests confirmed that a few of the cytomegalovirus-associated TCR beta chains recognize cytomegalovirus antigens.

Clipping removes 5 bases from V and 4 bases from J, with 11 as the unmatched junction base count. CDR1 SGHAT and CDR2 FQNNGV were looked up in the germline V gene. The CDR3 has 16 amino acids, counting the end cysteine and phenylalanine. Only the CDR3 region is kept as DNA, spanning 48 bases read in frame from base 1. The cohort comprised more than 550 healthy bone marrow donors. At the time of sampling, every cohort member was nominally healthy, though immune exposures that went unrecorded were likely present. The donor tested CMV seronegative and was one of the 352 seronegative cohort members. Each donor provided a peripheral blood sample, and peripheral blood mononuclear cells were used for TCR beta sequencing. Genomic DNA was extracted from the blood cell samples with the Qiagen DNeasy Blood Extraction Kit. Turning to this clone: Its antigen is still unknown. No much larger clone is present one base from it, and per-base qualities are unavailable.

The sequence joins TRBV11-2 to TRBJ1-5; 7 junctional bases match TRBD1. Sequencing input: PBMCs. The sequence was obtained from a male donor in good health and CMV-seronegative. In nucleotides, the sequence is TGTGCCAGCAGCCCCGTACAGGGGCGAAGGAATCAGCCCCAGCATTTT. It translates as CASSPVQGRRNQPQHF.